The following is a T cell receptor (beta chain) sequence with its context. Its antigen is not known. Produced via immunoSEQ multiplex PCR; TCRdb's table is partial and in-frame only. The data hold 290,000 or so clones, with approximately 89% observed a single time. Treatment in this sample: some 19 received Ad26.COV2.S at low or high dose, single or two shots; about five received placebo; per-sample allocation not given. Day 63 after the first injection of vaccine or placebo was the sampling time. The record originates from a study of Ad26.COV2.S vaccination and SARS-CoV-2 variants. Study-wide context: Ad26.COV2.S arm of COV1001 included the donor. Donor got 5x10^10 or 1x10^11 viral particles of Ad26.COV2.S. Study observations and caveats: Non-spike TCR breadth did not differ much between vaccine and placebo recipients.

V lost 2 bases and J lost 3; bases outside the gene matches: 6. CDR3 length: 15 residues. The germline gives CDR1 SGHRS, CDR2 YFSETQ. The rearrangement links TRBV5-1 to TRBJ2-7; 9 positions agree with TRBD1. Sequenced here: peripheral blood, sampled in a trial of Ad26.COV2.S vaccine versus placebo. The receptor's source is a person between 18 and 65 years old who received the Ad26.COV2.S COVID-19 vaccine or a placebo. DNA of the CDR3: TGCGCCAGCAGCTTTACAGGGGGCTACCACTACGAGCAGTACTTC. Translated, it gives CASSFTGGYHYEQYF. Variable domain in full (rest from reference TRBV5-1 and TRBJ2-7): KAGVTQTPRYLIKTRGQQVTLSCSPISGHRSVSWYQQTPGQGLQFLFEYFSETQRNKGNFPGRFSGRQFSNSRSEMNVSTLELGDSALYLCASSFTGGYHYEQYFGPGTRLTVT.